Shown below are 6 T cell receptor beta chains from a single sample sequenced in a study of blood T cell repertoires in COVID-19. Libraries were prepared by immunoSEQ multiplex PCR; TCRdb keeps only in-frame clonotypes and omits some of them. The sample holds fewer than 180,000 clones; 65% to 90% are singletons and the top ten take roughly 3.3%. The specimen sequenced was peripheral blood. These receptors originate from a man in his sixties or seventies with acute or convalescent COVID-19.

This chain connects TRBV21-1 to TRBJ2-1; TRBD2, the table's D call, lacks a check against the DNA. TRBV21-1 corresponds to a pseudogene. This CDR3 comprises 15 residues. CDR3 residues: CASSKERGGPDEQFF. The DNA for the CDR3 is TGTGCCAGCAGCAAAGAACGAGGCGGCCCCGATGAGCAGTTCTTC.

The genes are TRBV5-1 and TRBJ2-3, with D perhaps TRBD2 (5 bases). Per the germline V gene, CDR1 is SGHRS and CDR2 is YFSETQ. Trimming cost V 0 bases and J 5 bases, with 10 bases left between them. This CDR3 has 14 residues. CDR3 DNA sequence: TGCGCCAGCAGCTTGGGCGCGAGGGAAGATACGCAGTATTTT. Translating gives CASSLGAREDTQYF.

This chain joins TRBV27 and TRBJ2-2, with TRBD1 matching over 8 bases. The germline V gene encodes CDR1 MNHEY and CDR2 SMNVEV (reference sequence). The length of the CDR3 is 17 residues. With V trimmed by 5 bases and J by 5 bases, 13 bases remained unmatched. In nucleotides, the CDR3 is TGTGCCAGCAGTCAACCCACTACAGGGGGTTATACCGGGGAGCTGTTTTTT. It translates to CASSQPTTGGYTGELFF.

The chain recombines TRBV6-4 with TRBJ2-6, with 8 bases identical to TRBD2. V lost 0 bases, J lost 2 bases, and 0 bases stayed unmatched. CDR1 MRHNA and CDR2 SNTAGT come from the germline V gene. The length of the CDR3 is 16 residues. The CDR3 loop reads CASSDSSGAGANVLTF. The CDR3 nucleotides read TGTGCCAGCAGTGACTCTAGCGGGGCTGGGGCCAACGTCCTGACTTTC.

The rearrangement links TRBV7-9 to TRBJ1-4; no definite D call. CDR1 and CDR2 (germline): SEHNR, FQNEAQ (reference sequence). Trimming took 5 bases from V and 0 from J, leaving 10 bases between them. The CDR3 covers 15 residues. The CDR3 DNA is TGTGCCAGCAGCCCCGGGTTTGCAACTAATGAAAAACTGTTTTTT. Translated: CASSPGFATNEKLFF.

V is TRBV29-1 and J is TRBJ1-3, with unresolved D. The germline gives CDR1 SQVTM, CDR2 ANQGSEA. The CDR3 covers 14 residues. Between the trimmed V and J ends, which lost 1 base and 0 bases, there was a span of 7 bases. CDR3 loop: CSVEVSSSGNTIYF. As DNA, the CDR3 is TGCAGCGTTGAAGTCAGTTCCTCTGGAAACACCATATATTTT.